This TCR beta chain was captured by sequencing in a study of CD8 T cells in ankylosing spondylitis. Study conclusions and caveats: The study identified a TCR beta motif of 7 or 8 highly homologous variants that appeared characteristic of ankylosing spondylitis blood. Enrichment of disease-linked clones was reportedly significant in matched ankylosing spondylitis synovial fluid. Some of the motif variants had earlier been found in reactive arthritis patients' fluid and blood.

The authors made TCR beta libraries by quantitative 5'-RACE with molecular barcodes. Via MiXCR, TCRdb re-called the 5' RACE reads, giving one row per CDR3 protein. This sample carries about 240,000 distinct CDR3 sequences, 8% to 9% of them seen once, and the ten largest clones take about 5%. This clonotype was recorded many times. Its specificity is unknown. Between the trimmed V and J ends, which lost 1 base and 8 bases, there was a span of 23 bases. Germline lookup yields CDR1 LGHNA and CDR2 YSLEER. The CDR3 length is 17 residues. This receptor was identified in a female donor with ankylosing spondylitis or in good health (not recorded which). The rearrangement joins TRBV4-3 to TRBJ1-2, with D possibly TRBD1 on 5 matching bases. Specimen: blood, either unsorted or a sorted T cell fraction (not recorded which). CDR3 in DNA: TGCGCCAGCAGCCAAGTCGTCGGGGACCCGGACCCTTGGGGCTACACCTTC. Translating gives CASSQVVGDPDPWGYTF.